This T cell receptor beta chain was recorded in a study of CD8 T cells in ankylosing spondylitis. Study results and caveats: Before this, some motif variants had been reported in reactive arthritis synovial fluid and blood. Enrichment of disease-linked clones was reportedly significant in matched ankylosing spondylitis synovial fluid. In ankylosing spondylitis blood, a motif of roughly eight highly homologous TCR beta variants appeared characteristic. Peripheral blood samples showed relatively rare disease-linked clones, and these clones were CD8+.

Each TCR beta library was made by quantitative 5'-RACE that incorporated molecular barcodes. MiXCR, run by TCRdb on the 5' RACE reads, gives a single entry per CDR3 protein. The sample consists of about 450,000 distinct CDR3 sequences, roughly 26% of them appearing once. About this clonotype: The antigen remains undetermined.

This CDR3 spans 11 amino acids. Germline CDR1 and CDR2: SEHNR and FQNEAQ (reference sequence). The receptor's source is a male donor with ankylosing spondylitis. The chain uses TRBV7-9 and TRBJ2-7, with D unresolved. Sequenced input: blood, either unsorted or a sorted T cell fraction (not recorded which). The CDR3 reads CASSSGGMGVV. CDR3 sequence (DNA): TGTGCCAGCAGCTCAGGTGGGATGGGTGTTGTC.